A selection of T cell receptor beta chains follows, all from one sample in a study of response to subunit inactivated influenza vaccine. TCRdb analysed the RT-PCR reads with MiXCR anew, one entry per CDR3 protein. The table has approximately 520,000 distinct CDR3 sequences, about 25% seen once; the top ten hold under 2.5%. Source: CD4+ T cells sorted from PBMCs, taken about 5 days after vaccination. Receptor source: a man between 45 and 60 years old who received an inactivated influenza vaccine. CDR3s include the opening cysteine and the closing phenylalanine or tryptophan. The order of the fields is J gene, D gene, V gene, clone size, CDR3 protein, CDR3 DNA. The D gene is left open where the match is weak. The listing skips clone size in some rows; elsewhere it reads once, few, many or a size class.

>TRBJ1-2|.|TRBV6-1|few
CASRKHGYTF
TGTGCCAGCAGGAAACATGGCTACACCTTC
>TRBJ2-5|.|TRBV10-3|.
CAISEKSDGETQYF
TGTGCCATCAGTGAGAAGTCAGACGGGGAGACCCAGTACTTC
>TRBJ2-7|.|TRBV5-5|few
CASSLVVYEQYF
TGTGCCAGCAGCTTGGTGGTCTACGAGCAGTACTTC
>TRBJ1-6|.|TRBV4-3|.
CASSQDPRLGDNSPLHF
TGCGCCAGCAGCCAAGATCCGCGGCTGGGGGATAATTCACCCCTCCACTTT
>TRBJ2-1|TRBD2|TRBV6-2/TRBV6-3|.
CASLPPGGRDEQFF
TGTGCCAGCTTACCCCCGGGAGGGCGGGATGAGCAGTTCTTC
>TRBJ2-7|TRBD2|TRBV18|.
CASSQRGAYEQYF
TGTGCCAGCTCACAGCGGGGGGCCTACGAGCAGTACTTC
>TRBJ2-1|.|TRBV7-9|.
CASSLGSIGTGNEQFF
TGTGCCAGCAGCTTAGGTAGTATAGGAACGGGGAATGAGCAGTTCTTC
>TRBJ2-7|TRBD2|TRBV20-1|few
CSAMVGGPYEQYF
TGCAGTGCTATGGTGGGAGGGCCCTACGAGCAGTACTTC
>TRBJ1-4|.|TRBV3-1|few
CASSPAGVSNEKLFF
TGTGCCAGCAGCCCAGCGGGCGTATCGAATGAAAAACTGTTTTTT
>TRBJ2-4|.|TRBV7-2|few
CASSPASGQGRNIQYF
TGTGCCAGCAGCCCCGCGTCAGGGCAGGGGAGAAACATTCAGTACTTC
>TRBJ1-2|TRBD1|TRBV20-1|.
CSARDGGQGAKGYTF
TGCAGTGCTAGAGATGGAGGCCAGGGGGCAAAGGGCTACACCTTC
>TRBJ2-7|TRBD2|TRBV9|few
CASSPGVAGAYEQYF
TGTGCCAGCAGCCCTGGGGTAGCGGGAGCCTACGAGCAGTACTTC
>TRBJ2-6|.|TRBV6-2/TRBV6-3|.
CASSWMPSSGANVLTF
TGTGCCAGCAGTTGGATGCCCAGCTCTGGGGCCAACGTCCTGACTTTC
>TRBJ2-1|.|TRBV28|few
CASTTPAFGRGSYNEQFF
TGTGCCAGCACCACCCCCGCGTTCGGGCGCGGCTCCTACAATGAGCAGTTCTTC
>TRBJ1-3|.|TRBV20-1|.
CSASRGDPGNTIYF
TGCAGTGCTAGTAGGGGAGACCCTGGAAACACCATATATTTT
>TRBJ2-4|TRBD2|TRBV29-1|many
CSGSPRGNINIQYF
TGCAGCGGCTCCCCGCGGGGGAATATAAACATTCAGTACTTC
>TRBJ1-2|.|TRBV4-1|few
CASSQDPHSAYGYTF
TGCGCCAGCAGCCAAGATCCCCACAGCGCCTATGGCTACACCTTC
>TRBJ2-7|.|TRBV24-1|few
CATSDLHGEQYF
TGTGCCACCAGTGATTTGCATGGCGAGCAGTACTTC
>TRBJ2-4|TRBD1|TRBV18|.
CASSLSRDRKNIQYF
TGTGCCAGCTCACTAAGCCGGGACAGAAAAAACATTCAGTACTTC
>TRBJ2-2|.|TRBV30|few
CAWSRQTGELFF
TGTGCCTGGAGCCGACAGACCGGGGAGCTGTTTTTT
>TRBJ2-3|TRBD1|TRBV27|few
CASSYRPTATGLSLSTDTQYF
TGTGCCAGCAGTTATCGCCCTACGGCGACAGGGTTGTCACTAAGCACAGATACGCAGTATTTT